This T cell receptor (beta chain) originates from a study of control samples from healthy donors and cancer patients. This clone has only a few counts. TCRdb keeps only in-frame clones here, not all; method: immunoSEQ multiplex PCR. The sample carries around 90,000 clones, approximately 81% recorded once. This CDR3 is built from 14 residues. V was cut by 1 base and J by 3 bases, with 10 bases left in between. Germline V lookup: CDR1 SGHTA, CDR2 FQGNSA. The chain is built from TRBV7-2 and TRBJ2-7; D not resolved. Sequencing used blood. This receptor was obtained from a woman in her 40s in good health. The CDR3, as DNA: TGTGCCAGCAGCTTAGGAAACGGCCGCTACGAGCAGTACTTC. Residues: CASSLGNGRYEQYF. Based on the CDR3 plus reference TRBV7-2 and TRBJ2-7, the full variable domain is GAGVSQSPSNKVTEKGKDVELRCDPISGHTALYWYRQSLGQGLEFLIYFQGNSAPDKSGLPSDRFSAERTGGSVSTLTIQRTQQEDSAVYLCASSLGNGRYEQYFGPGTRLTVT.